This entry describes one TCR beta chain. What it binds is unknown. This record belongs to a study of beta chain features in type 1 diabetes. Notes on the study in general: For TCRB rearrangement, an influence of HLA type remained unresolved here. The cDNA sequencing approach could over-represent high-TCR-expressing cells. Individuals with type 1 diabetes displayed fewer insertions and more deletions at VDJ junctions.

The CDR3 is 14 amino acids. The V segment lost 5 bases and the J segment 6 bases; nucleotides outside the gene matches: 8. CDR1 and CDR2 from the germline V gene are MNHNY and SVGAGI (reference sequence). Sequencing targeted expressed TCRB transcripts, as all isolated RNA had been reverse transcribed. The table came from immunoSEQ multiplex PCR; TCRdb's copy has only in-frame clones and leaves some out. The sample contains 150,000 or so clones, around a tenth of which appear only once. V is TRBV6-6 and J is TRBJ2-7, with 9 positions matching TRBD1. Sample: central memory CD4+ T cells from blood. This clonotype was obtained from a man aged 18-30 years in good health. DNA of the CDR3: TGTGCCAGCAGTCCCGGGACAGGGTCCGTCGAGCAGTACTTC. Protein: CASSPGTGSVEQYF.